A selection of T cell receptor beta chains follows, all from one sample in a study of yellow fever vaccine responses in identical twins. TCRdb reprocessed the RT-PCR reads via MiXCR and lists one record per CDR3 protein. Among around 1,100 distinct CDR3 sequences listed, about four fifths were seen once. The starting material was T cells from blood (PBMCs), unsorted or a sorted subset (not recorded which), obtained before or after yellow fever vaccination (not recorded which). These receptor sequences come from a female donor who received the yellow fever vaccine. The CDR3 runs from the conserved cysteine through the conserved F or W. A D gene is named only where the DNA matches it firmly. Clone size appears in some rows only: once, few, many, or a class for an expanded clone.

abundance	v_gene	d_gene	j_gene	CDR3aa	CDR3nt
.	TRBV13	.	TRBJ2-5	CASSLGRETQYF	TGTGCCAGCAGCTTAGGCCGGGAGACCCAGTACTTC
.	TRBV12-3/TRBV12-4	.	TRBJ2-7	CASSFGLAGYEQYF	TGTGCCAGCAGTTTCGGGCTAGCTGGCTACGAGCAGTACTTC
.	TRBV6-2/TRBV6-3	.	TRBJ1-5	CASLTGNQPQHF	TGTGCCAGTCTGACAGGCAATCAGCCCCAGCATTTT
.	TRBV11-2	.	TRBJ2-5	CASSLGTTRRQETQYF	TGTGCCAGCAGCTTAGGCACAACGCGGCGACAAGAGACCCAGTACTTC
.	TRBV6-2/TRBV6-3	.	TRBJ2-1	CASRPSYNEQFF	TGTGCCAGCCGACCCTCCTACAATGAGCAGTTCTTC
few	TRBV3-1	TRBD2	TRBJ2-1	CASSLAGGPGNEQFF	TGTGCCAGCAGCCTAGCGGGAGGGCCGGGCAATGAGCAGTTCTTC
.	TRBV10-3	.	TRBJ1-2	CAISDEGLQHYGYTF	TGTGCCATCAGTGACGAAGGCCTTCAGCACTATGGCTACACCTTC
.	TRBV4-3	TRBD1	TRBJ1-4	CASSQDNDRDNEKLFF	TGCGCCAGCAGCCAAGATAATGACAGGGATAATGAAAAACTGTTTTTT
.	TRBV10-1	TRBD1	TRBJ2-2	CASSDTGQKNTGELFF	TGCGCCAGCAGTGATACGGGACAGAAGAACACCGGGGAGCTGTTTTTT
.	TRBV6-1	.	TRBJ1-5	CASSPLQGGQPQHF	TGTGCCAGCAGTCCCCTCCAGGGAGGCCAGCCCCAGCATTTT
.	TRBV3-1	.	TRBJ2-3	CASTSSDRADTQYF	TGTGCCAGCACCTCGTCGGATAGAGCAGATACGCAGTATTTT
.	TRBV24-1	.	TRBJ2-1	CATSDPYNEQFF	TGTGCCACCAGTGACCCCTACAATGAGCAGTTCTTC
.	TRBV23-1	.	TRBJ1-4	CASSRGAEPNEKLFF	TGCGCCAGCAGTCGAGGGGCGGAACCGAATGAAAAACTGTTTTTT
.	TRBV11-1	TRBD2	TRBJ2-1	CASSLGGRPVEQFF	TGTGCCAGCAGCTTGGGCGGGAGACCCGTTGAGCAGTTCTTC
.	TRBV28	TRBD1	TRBJ2-3	CASRPQGAGDTQYF	TGTGCCAGCAGACCGCAGGGGGCCGGAGATACGCAGTATTTT
.	TRBV7-3	TRBD2	TRBJ2-1	CASSLVAGGPSSYNEQFF	TGTGCCAGCAGCTTGGTAGCGGGGGGCCCTAGCTCCTACAATGAGCAGTTCTTC
.	TRBV11-1	TRBD2	TRBJ2-1	CASSLGLSSGHNEQFF	TGTGCCAGCAGCTTAGGGTTGTCTAGCGGACACAATGAGCAGTTCTTC
.	TRBV7-6	TRBD1	TRBJ1-4	CASSRDRGLEKLFF	TGTGCCAGCAGCCGAGACAGGGGGCTTGAAAAACTGTTTTTT
once	TRBV9	TRBD2	TRBJ2-1	CASSGSLAGGWNEQFF	TGTGCCAGCAGCGGTTCCCTAGCGGGAGGGTGGAATGAGCAGTTCTTC
.	TRBV7-2	.	TRBJ2-1	CASSSPYNEQFF	TGTGCCAGCAGCAGCCCTTACAATGAGCAGTTCTTC
once	TRBV4-3	.	TRBJ2-1	CASSQDGQSSYNEQFF	TGCGCCAGCAGCCAAGATGGTCAGAGCTCCTACAATGAGCAGTTCTTC
once	TRBV20-1	TRBD2	TRBJ2-7	CSAPKTSGLTYEQYF	TGCAGTGCTCCTAAAACTAGCGGACTAACTTACGAGCAGTACTTC
few	TRBV11-1	TRBD2	TRBJ2-3	CASSLARGGLSTDTQYF	TGTGCCAGCAGCTTAGCCCGCGGGGGGTTGAGCACAGATACGCAGTATTTT
.	TRBV13	TRBD2	TRBJ2-3	CASNLAGATDTQYF	TGTGCCAGCAACCTAGCGGGAGCCACAGATACGCAGTATTTT
.	TRBV7-2	.	TRBJ2-1	CASSLAPVVAYNEQFF	TGTGCCAGCAGCTTAGCGCCGGTAGTGGCATACAATGAGCAGTTCTTC
.	TRBV4-1	.	TRBJ1-1	CASSLEYREGTEAFF	TGCGCCAGCAGCCTAGAGTACAGGGAGGGCACTGAAGCTTTCTTT
few	TRBV23-1	.	TRBJ1-2	CASRGTRDGYTF	TGCGCCAGCAGGGGGACAAGGGATGGCTACACCTTC
large	TRBV4-1	TRBD2	TRBJ2-1	CASSQLGTSGINEQFF	TGCGCCAGCAGCCAATTAGGGACTAGCGGGATTAATGAGCAGTTCTTC
.	TRBV4-1	TRBD2	TRBJ2-5	CASSPLPSGSPTQYF	TGCGCCAGCAGCCCCCTTCCTAGCGGGAGCCCCACCCAGTACTTC
.	TRBV24-1	.	TRBJ2-4	CATRGLPAAKNIQYF	TGTGCCACCAGGGGCCTACCAGCAGCCAAAAACATTCAGTACTTC
.	TRBV10-1	.	TRBJ1-2	CASSAEGRVGNFNYGYTF	TGCGCCAGCAGTGCCGAGGGGAGGGTAGGTAACTTTAACTATGGCTACACCTTC
.	TRBV2	TRBD1	TRBJ2-2	CASEDRANTGELFF	TGTGCCAGCGAAGACAGGGCGAACACCGGGGAGCTGTTTTTT
.	TRBV4-1	TRBD1	TRBJ1-2	CASSQVADRDYGYTF	TGCGCCAGCAGCCAGGTAGCAGACAGGGACTATGGCTACACCTTC
.	TRBV6-4	TRBD2	TRBJ2-3	CASSDSSGRGTDTQYF	TGTGCCAGCAGTGACTCAAGCGGGAGGGGCACAGATACGCAGTATTTT
.	TRBV4-3	.	TRBJ2-3	CASSQDLPTTDTQYF	TGCGCCAGCAGCCAAGATCTCCCTACCACAGATACGCAGTATTTT
.	TRBV20-1	TRBD2	TRBJ2-7	CSARESSGFYEQYF	TGCAGTGCTAGAGAGTCTAGCGGGTTCTACGAGCAGTACTTC
.	TRBV7-9	TRBD1	TRBJ2-5	CASSLTGIKETQYF	TGTGCCAGCAGCCTGACAGGGATTAAGGAGACCCAGTACTTC
.	TRBV2	.	TRBJ1-1	CASRRGKAEAFF	TGTGCCAGCAGGAGGGGTAAGGCTGAAGCTTTCTTT
.	TRBV20-1	.	TRBJ2-1	CSPDLSSYNEQFF	TGCAGTCCCGACCTAAGCTCCTACAATGAGCAGTTCTTC
.	TRBV4-1	.	TRBJ1-5	CASSQATPSQPQHF	TGCGCCAGCAGCCAAGCGACTCCAAGTCAGCCCCAGCATTTT
.	TRBV21-1	.	TRBJ2-1	CASSNSAGGTYNEQFF	TGTGCCAGCAGCAATTCCGCCGGGGGCACCTACAATGAGCAGTTCTTC
.	TRBV4-1	.	TRBJ2-7	CASSQPESEQYF	TGCGCCAGCAGCCAACCCGAGTCAGAGCAGTACTTC
.	TRBV3-1	TRBD1	TRBJ1-1	CASSQDLGQGFAEAFF	TGTGCCAGCAGCCAAGATTTGGGACAGGGTTTCGCTGAAGCTTTCTTT
.	TRBV15	.	TRBJ1-5	CATSRDVSRGSQPQHF	TGTGCCACCAGTAGGGATGTCAGTCGGGGATCTCAGCCCCAGCATTTT
.	TRBV4-1	TRBD1	TRBJ1-4	CASSRAGTGEKLFF	TGCGCCAGCAGCCGGGCCGGGACAGGTGAAAAACTGTTTTTT
few	TRBV10-1	TRBD1	TRBJ2-5	CASSEWGQRSLETQYF	TGCGCCAGCAGTGAGTGGGGACAGCGTTCTCTTGAGACCCAGTACTTC
once	TRBV10-3	.	TRBJ1-1	CAIRQGNTEAFF	TGTGCCATCAGGCAGGGGAACACTGAAGCTTTCTTT
.	TRBV15	.	TRBJ2-3	CATRQVPDTQYF	TGTGCCACCCGACAGGTTCCAGATACGCAGTATTTT
.	TRBV4-1	.	TRBJ1-1	CASSPHPGEAFF	TGCGCCAGCAGCCCCCACCCTGGCGAAGCTTTCTTT
.	TRBV2	TRBD2	TRBJ2-7	CASRDGRAYEQYF	TGTGCCAGCAGAGACGGGAGGGCCTACGAGCAGTACTTC
.	TRBV4-3	TRBD1	TRBJ2-7	CASSPLGTGGRLEQYF	TGCGCCAGCAGCCCCCTGGGGACAGGGGGAAGATTAGAGCAGTACTTC
.	TRBV28	TRBD2	TRBJ2-7	CASSLTTSGSLYEQYF	TGTGCCAGCAGTTTGACCACTAGCGGGAGCCTATACGAGCAGTACTTC
.	TRBV28	TRBD1	TRBJ2-7	CASRRPGQLGEQYF	TGTGCCAGCAGGAGACCGGGACAGTTGGGGGAGCAGTACTTC
.	TRBV20-1	.	TRBJ2-1	CSATGKGNEQFF	TGCAGTGCTACCGGGAAGGGCAATGAGCAGTTCTTC
once	TRBV24-1	.	TRBJ2-1	CATSGWGKLDEQFF	TGTGCCACCAGTGGGTGGGGTAAGTTGGATGAGCAGTTCTTC
once	TRBV15	.	TRBJ1-2	CATSRAGQEVGYYGYTF	TGTGCCACCAGCAGAGCAGGGCAGGAGGTTGGTTACTATGGCTACACCTTC
.	TRBV30	.	TRBJ1-6	CASRTASSYNSPLHF	TGTGCCTCGCGGACGGCTAGCTCCTATAATTCACCCCTCCACTTT